This T cell receptor beta chain was captured in a study of PD-1 blockade in classical Hodgkin lymphoma. Study-level results: Repertoires differed for reasons still undefined, possibly disease activity or prior therapy.

Each patient's relapse followed autologous stem cell transplantation, and brentuximab vedotin exposure varied. This clone rates as medium-sized. Antigen unknown. Sequencing used immunoSEQ multiplex PCR; TCRdb keeps in-frame clones, though not all of them. The sample records about 58,000 clones, approximately 90% being singletons. This CDR3 has 14 residues. CDR1 is MNHNS and CDR2 is SASEGT in the germline V gene. V was trimmed by 2 bases and J by 3 bases, leaving 8 bases between them. This chain connects TRBV6-1 to TRBJ1-5; D ambiguous. The specimen was peripheral blood mononuclear cells (PBMCs), collected before the second cycle of nivolumab. The source of this sequence is a human donor with classical Hodgkin lymphoma. CDR3 region: CASSEIGSNQPQHF. In nucleotides, the CDR3 is TGTGCCAGCAGTGAAATCGGGTCCAATCAGCCCCAGCATTTT.